These 6 T cell receptor beta chains were sequenced from one sample in a study of cytomegalovirus exposure and HLA in healthy donors (dated by TCRdb to 2016 to 2017). The library was prepared using the immunoSEQ multiplex PCR assay. A mixture of 60 forward primers for TCR Vbeta segments and 13 reverse primers for TCR Jbeta segments was used in the multiplex PCR. TCRdb's version of the immuneACCESS table is confined to in-frame rearrangements and falls short of the full clone set. An unresolved V gene accounts for under half of the shortfall where checked; the remainder is of unknown origin. The table for this sample records 53,000 or so clones. Roughly 5.5% of the sample is taken by the ten largest. The sequenced material came from PBMCs. All receptors derive from a male donor in good health and CMV-seropositive.

The V call is TRBV7-2, the J call TRBJ1-2, with a possible D match to TRBD1 (6 bases). This CDR3 spans 15 amino acids. CDR1 SGHTA and CDR2 FQGNSA come from the germline V gene. Trimming took off 5 bases at V and 5 bases at J, with 18 bases between the two ends. CDR3 region: CASSTNLDSGYGYTF. The CDR3 DNA follows: TGTGCCAGCAGCACCAACCTGGACAGTGGATATGGCTACACCTTC.

CDR3 region: CAWSATGWTEAFF. DNA of the CDR3: TGTGCCTGGAGTGCCACAGGGTGGACTGAAGCTTTCTTT. This chain links TRBV30 with TRBJ1-1, with a tentative D call TRBD1 (6 bases). Germline V CDR1 and CDR2: GTSNPN, SVGIG (reference sequence). V was cut by 1 base and J by 5 bases, with 11 bases left in between. This CDR3 has 13 amino acids.

J is TRBJ2-7 and V is TRBV30; D uncertain. With 8 bases removed from V and 3 bases from J, the gap between germline ends came to 11 bases. CDR3 length equals 11 residues. Germline assignment: CDR1 GTSNPN and CDR2 SVGIG (reference sequence). CDR3 DNA sequence: TGTGCCGGTAGACTGGACTACGAGCAGTACTTC. Translated: CAGRLDYEQYF.

This chain links TRBV19 with TRBJ2-5, with TRBD2 matching over 12 bases. Unmatched junction bases numbered 5, after V lost 5 bases and J lost 4 bases. Germline V lookup: CDR1 LNHDA, CDR2 SQIVND (reference sequence). The CDR3 sequence is 15 residues long. The CDR3, as DNA: TGTGCCAGTAGTGCGACTAGCGGGGGAGGAGAGACCCAGTACTTC. Amino acids: CASSATSGGGETQYF.

The rearrangement links TRBV18 to TRBJ1-3; D is undetermined. Trimming took off 6 bases at V and 0 bases at J, with 12 bases between the two ends. Germline values: CDR1 KGHSH, CDR2 LQKENI. The CDR3 length is 15 residues. The CDR3 reads CASSPDWISGNTIYF. In DNA, the CDR3 is TGTGCCAGCTCCCCCGACTGGATCTCTGGAAACACCATATATTTT. Looking up the rest from reference TRBV18 and TRBJ1-3 gives the full variable domain: NAGVMQNPRHLVRRRGQEARLRCSPMKGHSHVYWYRQLPEEGLKFMVYLQKENIIDESGMPKERFSAEFPKEGPSILRIQQVVRGDSAAYFCASSPDWISGNTIYFGEGSWLTVV.

The rearrangement links TRBV14 to TRBJ2-3; 7 positions match TRBD1. Germline loops: CDR1 SGHDN, CDR2 FVKESK. V was pared by 4 bases and J by 0 bases, with 7 bases of the junction left unmatched. The length of the CDR3 is 16 residues. CDR3 residues: CASSRLGQYSTDTQYF. The CDR3 DNA sequence: TGTGCCAGCAGCCGACTGGGACAGTATAGCACAGATACGCAGTATTTT.